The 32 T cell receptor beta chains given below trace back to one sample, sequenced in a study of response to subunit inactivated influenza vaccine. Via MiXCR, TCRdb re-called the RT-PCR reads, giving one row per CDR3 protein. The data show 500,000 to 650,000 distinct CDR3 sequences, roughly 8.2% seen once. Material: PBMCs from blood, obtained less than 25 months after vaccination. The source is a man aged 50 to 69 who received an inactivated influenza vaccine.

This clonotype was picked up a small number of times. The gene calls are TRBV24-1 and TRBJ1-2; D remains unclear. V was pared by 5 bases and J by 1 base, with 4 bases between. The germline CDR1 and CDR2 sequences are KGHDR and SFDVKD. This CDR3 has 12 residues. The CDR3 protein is CATSGVNYGYTF. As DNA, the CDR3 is TGTGCCACCAGTGGCGTTAACTATGGCTACACCTTC.

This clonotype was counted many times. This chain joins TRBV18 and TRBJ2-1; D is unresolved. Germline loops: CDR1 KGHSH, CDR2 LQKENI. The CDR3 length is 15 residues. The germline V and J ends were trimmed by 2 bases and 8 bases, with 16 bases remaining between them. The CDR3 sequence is CASSPNRGVWDEQFF. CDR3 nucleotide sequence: TGTGCCAGCTCACCAAATAGAGGCGTGTGGGATGAGCAGTTCTTC.

CDR3: CASNDRSTDTQYF. CDR3 DNA sequence: TGTGCCAGCAACGACCGGAGCACAGATACGCAGTATTTT. The V call is TRBV6-2 or TRBV6-3, the J call TRBJ2-3; D unresolved. The V end was cut by 7 bases, the J end by 0 bases, with 8 bases between. Germline assignment: CDR1 MNHEY and CDR2 SVGEGT. The CDR3 is made up of 13 amino acids.

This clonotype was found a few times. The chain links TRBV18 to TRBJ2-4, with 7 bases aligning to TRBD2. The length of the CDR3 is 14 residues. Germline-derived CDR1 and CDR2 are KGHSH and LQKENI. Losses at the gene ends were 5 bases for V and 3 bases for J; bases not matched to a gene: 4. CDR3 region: CASSERDGKNIQYF. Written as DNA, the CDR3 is TGTGCCAGCTCAGAGCGGGATGGCAAAAACATTCAGTACTTC.

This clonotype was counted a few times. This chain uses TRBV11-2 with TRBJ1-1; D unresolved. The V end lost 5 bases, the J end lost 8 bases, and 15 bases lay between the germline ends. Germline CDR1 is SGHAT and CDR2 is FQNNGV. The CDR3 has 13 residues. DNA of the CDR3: TGTGCCAGCAGCCTCCGTGGGGTCGCGGAAGCTTTCTTT. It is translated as CASSLRGVAEAFF.

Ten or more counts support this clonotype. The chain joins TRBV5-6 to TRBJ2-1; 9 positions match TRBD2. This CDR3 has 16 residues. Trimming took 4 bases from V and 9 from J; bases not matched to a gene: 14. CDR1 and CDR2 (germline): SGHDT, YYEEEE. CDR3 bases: TGTGCCAGCAGCCTGACTAGCGGATCGTTGGGGGGTGAGCAGTTCTTC. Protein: CASSLTSGSLGGEQFF.

CDR3 sequence (DNA): TGTGCCAGCAGAAATACATTGGGGGAGACCCAGTACTTC. Translated: CASRNTLGETQYF. The chain has TRBV6-4 and TRBJ2-5; unclear D gene. This CDR3 has 13 residues. Trimming stripped 6 bases from V and 5 bases from J, with 13 bases between. Germline V CDR1 and CDR2: MRHNA, SNTAGT.

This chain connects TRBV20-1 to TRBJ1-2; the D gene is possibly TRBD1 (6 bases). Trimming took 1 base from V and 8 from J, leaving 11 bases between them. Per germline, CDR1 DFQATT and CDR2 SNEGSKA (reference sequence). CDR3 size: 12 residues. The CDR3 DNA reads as TGCAGTGCTAGAGTGGGGGGGCAGGGCTACACCTTC. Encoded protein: CSARVGGQGYTF.

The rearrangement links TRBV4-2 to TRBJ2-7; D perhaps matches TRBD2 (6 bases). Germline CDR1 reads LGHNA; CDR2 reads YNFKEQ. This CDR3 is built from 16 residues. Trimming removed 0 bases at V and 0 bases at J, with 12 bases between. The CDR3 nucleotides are TGTGCCAGCAGCCAAGAGGGTAGCGGCCTCTCCTACGAGCAGTACTTC. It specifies CASSQEGSGLSYEQYF.

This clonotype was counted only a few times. The CDR3 here is CATSAPPGQGYTGANVLTF. In nucleotides, the CDR3 is TGTGCCACCAGTGCCCCACCGGGACAGGGGTATACTGGGGCCAACGTCCTGACTTTC. V usage is TRBV24-1 and J usage is TRBJ2-6; TRBD1 matches 10 bases. The length of the CDR3 is 19 residues. In germline, CDR1 is KGHDR, CDR2 SFDVKD. Trimming at V came to 5 bases and at J to 2 bases, leaving 11 bases not matched to a gene.

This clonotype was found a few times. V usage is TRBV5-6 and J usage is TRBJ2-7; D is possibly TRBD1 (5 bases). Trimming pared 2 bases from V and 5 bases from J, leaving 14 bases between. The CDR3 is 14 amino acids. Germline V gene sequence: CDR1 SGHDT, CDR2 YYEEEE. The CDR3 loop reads CASSFKKGPDEQYF. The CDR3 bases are TGTGCCAGCAGCTTTAAGAAGGGGCCCGACGAGCAGTACTTC.

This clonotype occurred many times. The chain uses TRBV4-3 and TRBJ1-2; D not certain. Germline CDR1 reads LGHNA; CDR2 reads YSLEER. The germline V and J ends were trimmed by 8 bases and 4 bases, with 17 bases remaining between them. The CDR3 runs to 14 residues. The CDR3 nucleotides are TGCGCCAGCTCTCCAGCAATCGTTTCCTATGGCTACACCTTC. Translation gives CASSPAIVSYGYTF.

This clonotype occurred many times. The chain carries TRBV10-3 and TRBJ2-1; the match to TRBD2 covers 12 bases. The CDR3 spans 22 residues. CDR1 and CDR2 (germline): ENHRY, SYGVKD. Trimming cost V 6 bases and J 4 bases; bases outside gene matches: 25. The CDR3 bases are TGTGCCATCAGCGCCCCCCTAACTGGACTAGCGGGATTCCCTCGGGCTTACAATGAGCAGTTCTTC. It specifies CAISAPLTGLAGFPRAYNEQFF.

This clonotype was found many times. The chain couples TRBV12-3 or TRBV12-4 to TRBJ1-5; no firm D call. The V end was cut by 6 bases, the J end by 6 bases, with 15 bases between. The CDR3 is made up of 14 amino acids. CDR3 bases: TGTGCCAGCAGCCCTAGCGCGGGAGTTCAGCCCCAGCATTTT. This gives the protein CASSPSAGVQPQHF.

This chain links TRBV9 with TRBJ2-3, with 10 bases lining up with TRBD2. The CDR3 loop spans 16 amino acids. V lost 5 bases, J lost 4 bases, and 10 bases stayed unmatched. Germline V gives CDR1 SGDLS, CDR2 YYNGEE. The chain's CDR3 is CASSSAGGLVADTQYF. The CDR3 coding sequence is TGTGCCAGCAGTTCAGCGGGAGGGTTAGTTGCAGATACGCAGTATTTT.

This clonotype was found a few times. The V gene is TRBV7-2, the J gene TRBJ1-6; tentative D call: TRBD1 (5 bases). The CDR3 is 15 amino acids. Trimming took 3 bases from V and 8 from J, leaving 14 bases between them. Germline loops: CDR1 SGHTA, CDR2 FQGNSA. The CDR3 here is CASSLGPFPDSPLHF. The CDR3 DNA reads TGTGCCAGCAGCTTGGGACCGTTCCCTGATTCACCCCTCCACTTT.

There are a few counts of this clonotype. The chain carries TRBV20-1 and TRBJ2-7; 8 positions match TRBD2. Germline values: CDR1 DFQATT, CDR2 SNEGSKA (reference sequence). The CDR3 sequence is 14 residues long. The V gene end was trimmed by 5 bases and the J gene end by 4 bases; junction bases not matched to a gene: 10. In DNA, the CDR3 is TGCAGTGCTGCAACCGGGACTAGACAGTACGAGCAGTACTTC. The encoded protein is CSAATGTRQYEQYF.

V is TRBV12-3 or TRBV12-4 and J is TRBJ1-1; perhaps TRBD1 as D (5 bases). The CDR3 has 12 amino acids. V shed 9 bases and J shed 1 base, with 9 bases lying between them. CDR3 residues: CASGHPNTEAFF. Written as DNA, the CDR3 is TGTGCCAGTGGACACCCGAACACTGAAGCTTTCTTT.

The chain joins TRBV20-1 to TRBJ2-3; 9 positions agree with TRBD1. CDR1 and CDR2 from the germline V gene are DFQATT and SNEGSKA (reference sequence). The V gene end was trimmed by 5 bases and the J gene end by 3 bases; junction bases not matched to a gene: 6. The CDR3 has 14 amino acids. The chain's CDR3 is CSAHSTGGTDTQYF. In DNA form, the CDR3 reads TGCAGTGCTCACTCGACAGGGGGGACAGATACGCAGTATTTT.

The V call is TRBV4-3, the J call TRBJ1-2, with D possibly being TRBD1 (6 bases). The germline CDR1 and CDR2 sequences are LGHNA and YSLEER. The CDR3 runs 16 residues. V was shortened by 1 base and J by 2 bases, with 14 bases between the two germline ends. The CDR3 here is CASSQATGLLNYGYTF. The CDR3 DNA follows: TGCGCCAGCAGCCAAGCGACAGGACTCTTAAACTATGGCTACACCTTC.

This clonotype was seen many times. The CDR3 DNA is TGTGCCAGCAGCTTGGACCCCGCAGGGTACGAAAAACTGTTTTTT. Translated: CASSLDPAGYEKLFF. The chain uses TRBV5-5 and TRBJ1-4, with D possibly TRBD1 on 5 matching bases. V was shortened by 0 bases and J by 8 bases, with 14 bases between the two germline ends. Germline lookup yields CDR1 SGHKS and CDR2 YYEKEE (reference sequence). The CDR3 consists of 15 residues.

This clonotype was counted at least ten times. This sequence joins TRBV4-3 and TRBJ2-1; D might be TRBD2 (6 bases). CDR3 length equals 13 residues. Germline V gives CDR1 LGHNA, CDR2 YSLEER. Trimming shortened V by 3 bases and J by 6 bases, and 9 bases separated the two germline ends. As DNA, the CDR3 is TGCGCCAGCAGCCAGACTAGGGTCAATGAGCAGTTCTTC. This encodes CASSQTRVNEQFF.

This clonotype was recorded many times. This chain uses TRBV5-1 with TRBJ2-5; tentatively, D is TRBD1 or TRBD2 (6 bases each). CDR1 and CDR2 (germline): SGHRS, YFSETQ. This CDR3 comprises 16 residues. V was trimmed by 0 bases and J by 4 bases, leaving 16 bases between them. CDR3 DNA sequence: TGCGCCAGCAGCTTGGGGGGGGCTGGAGTAGGAGAGACCCAGTACTTC. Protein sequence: CASSLGGAGVGETQYF.

The CDR3 DNA reads TGTGCCAGCAGCGGGATACCCGACGGGGTGAGGAATGAGCAGTTCTTC. Protein product: CASSGIPDGVRNEQFF. This chain uses TRBV5-6 with TRBJ2-1, with D maybe TRBD2 (5 bases). CDR1 SGHDT and CDR2 YYEEEE come from the germline V gene. This CDR3 is built from 16 residues. V lost 4 bases and J 7 bases, leaving 21 bases between the germline ends.

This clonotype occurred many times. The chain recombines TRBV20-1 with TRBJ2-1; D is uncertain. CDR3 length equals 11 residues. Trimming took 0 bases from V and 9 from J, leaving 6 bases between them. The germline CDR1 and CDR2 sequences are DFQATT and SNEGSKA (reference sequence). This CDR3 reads CSARDEPEQFF. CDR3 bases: TGCAGTGCTAGAGATGAACCTGAGCAGTTCTTC.

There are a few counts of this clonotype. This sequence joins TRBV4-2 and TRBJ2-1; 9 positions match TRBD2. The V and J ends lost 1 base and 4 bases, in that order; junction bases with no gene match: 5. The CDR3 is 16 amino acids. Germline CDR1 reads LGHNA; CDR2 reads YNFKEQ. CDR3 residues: CASSQVAGGLYNEQFF. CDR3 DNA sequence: TGTGCCAGCAGCCAAGTCGCGGGGGGGCTTTACAATGAGCAGTTCTTC.

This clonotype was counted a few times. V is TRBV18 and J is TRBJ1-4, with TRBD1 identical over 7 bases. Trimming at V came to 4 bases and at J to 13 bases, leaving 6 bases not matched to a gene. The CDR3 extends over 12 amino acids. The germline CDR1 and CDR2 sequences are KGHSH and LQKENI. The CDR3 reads CASSLDRTRLFF. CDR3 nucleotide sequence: TGTGCCAGCTCACTGGACAGGACCCGACTGTTTTTT.

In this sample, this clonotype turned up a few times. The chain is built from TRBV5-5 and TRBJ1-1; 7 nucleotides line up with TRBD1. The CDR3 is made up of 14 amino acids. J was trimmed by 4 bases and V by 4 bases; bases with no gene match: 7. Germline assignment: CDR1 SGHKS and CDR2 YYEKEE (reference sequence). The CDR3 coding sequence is TGTGCCAGCAGCAGTACAGGGGTCGGCACTGAAGCTTTCTTT. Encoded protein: CASSSTGVGTEAFF. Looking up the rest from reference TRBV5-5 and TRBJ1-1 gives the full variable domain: DAGVTQSPTHLIKTRGQQVTLRCSPISGHKSVSWYQQVLGQGPQFIFQYYEKEERGRGNFPDRFSARQFPNYSSELNVNALLLGDSALYLCASSSTGVGTEAFFGQGTRLTVV.

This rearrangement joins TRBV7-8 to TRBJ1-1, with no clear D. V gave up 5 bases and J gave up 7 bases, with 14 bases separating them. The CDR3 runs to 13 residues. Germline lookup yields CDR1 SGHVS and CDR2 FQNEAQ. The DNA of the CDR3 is TGTGCCAGCAGCCCAGAGGCGGAATTTGAAGCTTTCTTT. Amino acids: CASSPEAEFEAFF.

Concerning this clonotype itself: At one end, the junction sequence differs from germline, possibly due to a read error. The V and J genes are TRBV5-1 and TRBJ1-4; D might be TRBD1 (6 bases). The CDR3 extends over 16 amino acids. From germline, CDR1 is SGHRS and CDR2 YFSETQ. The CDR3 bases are TGCGCCAGCAGCTTGGTGCGAGGGGGAAAAGAAGAAAAACTGATTTTT. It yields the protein CASSLVRGGKEEKLIF.

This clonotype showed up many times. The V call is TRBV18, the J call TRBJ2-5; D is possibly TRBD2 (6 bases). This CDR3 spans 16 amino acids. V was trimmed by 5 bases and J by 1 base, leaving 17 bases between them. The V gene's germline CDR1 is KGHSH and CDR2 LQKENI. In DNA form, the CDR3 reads TGTGCCAGCTCAAAGACCCAGCAGGGAGGCCAAGAGACCCAGTACTTC. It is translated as CASSKTQQGGQETQYF.

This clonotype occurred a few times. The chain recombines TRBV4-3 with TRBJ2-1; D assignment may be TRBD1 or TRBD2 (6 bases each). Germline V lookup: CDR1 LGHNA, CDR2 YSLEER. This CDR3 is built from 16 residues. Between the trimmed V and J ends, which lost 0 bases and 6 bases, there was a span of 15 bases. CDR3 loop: CASSQEIGRGGNEQFF. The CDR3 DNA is TGCGCCAGCAGCCAAGAGATCGGCAGGGGAGGCAATGAGCAGTTCTTC.